This note documents a single T cell receptor beta chain sequence. These data originate in a study of blood T cell repertoires in COVID-19. Produced via immunoSEQ multiplex PCR; TCRdb's table is partial and in-frame only. Here the sample spans about 47,000 clones, 69% being singletons. The CDR3 has 13 amino acids. V dropped 5 bases and J dropped 5 bases, with 7 bases sitting between them. Germline V lookup: CDR1 SGHTA, CDR2 FQGTGA. Sequenced input: peripheral blood. This chain joins TRBV7-3 and TRBJ1-6; D possibly corresponds to TRBD1 (6 bases). This receptor was obtained from a man older than 75 with acute or convalescent COVID-19. DNA of the CDR3: TGTGCCAGCAGCACAGGGAATAATTCACCCCTCCACTTT. It translates to CASSTGNNSPLHF.